Listed below are T cell receptor beta chains from one sample, sequenced in a study of blood T cell repertoires in COVID-19. TCRdb's table, derived via immunoSEQ multiplex PCR, lists solely in-frame clones and lacks some. The table includes fewer than 300,000 clones, approximately 92% detected once. Sequencing input: PBMCs or T cells enriched from blood (not recorded which). The origin of the receptors is a woman younger than 45 who had recovered from COVID-19. CDR3s include the opening cysteine and the closing phenylalanine or tryptophan. D genes are given only for firm matches. Size is stated for part of the rows, as once, few or many counts, or as a class when the clone is expanded.

V gene	D gene	clone size	J gene	CDR3 DNA	CDR3 protein
TRBV14	-	-	TRBJ1-1	TGTGCCAGCAGCCAAGGACATCAGACCATGAACACTGAAGCTTTCTTT	CASSQGHQTMNTEAFF
TRBV5-6	-	-	TRBJ1-5	TGTGCCAGCAGCCCGGGTCTGTATAGCAATCAGCCCCAGCATTTT	CASSPGLYSNQPQHF
TRBV18	-	-	TRBJ2-3	TGTGCCAGCTCACCAAACAGTTGGAGGATCTCAGATACGCAGTATTTT	CASSPNSWRISDTQYF
TRBV28	-	-	TRBJ1-5	TGTGCCAGCAGCGCCGGGACACCAAATCAGCCCCAGCATTTT	CASSAGTPNQPQHF
TRBV4-1	TRBD2	few	TRBJ2-3	TGCGCCAGCAGCCAAGAGGGTGTAACTAGCGGCGCCACAGATACGCAGTATTTT	CASSQEGVTSGATDTQYF
TRBV6-5	-	-	TRBJ1-4	TGTGCCAGCAGTTACTCGACGAGGGAAAAACTGTTTTTT	CASSYSTREKLFF
TRBV11-3	-	-	TRBJ2-3	TGTGCCAGCAGCTTACAGGGGTTTGCCCCAGATACGCAGTATTTT	CASSLQGFAPDTQYF
TRBV9	-	-	TRBJ2-7	TGTGCCAGCAGCGCGGGCCCCGGGGACTACGAGCAGTACTTC	CASSAGPGDYEQYF
TRBV5-4	-	-	TRBJ2-7	TGTGCCAGCAGCGGGTCGGACGGGGCCTACGAGCAGTACTTC	CASSGSDGAYEQYF
TRBV20-1	TRBD2	-	TRBJ2-7	TGCAGTACCGGGACTAGCTACGAGCAGTACTTC	CSTGTSYEQYF
TRBV7-9	TRBD1	-	TRBJ1-2	TGTGCCAGCAGCTTAACCCGGGACAGGGTATATGGCTACACCTTC	CASSLTRDRVYGYTF
TRBV2	TRBD1	-	TRBJ1-2	TGTGCCAGCAGTGAAAGCAGGGGGTCTTATGGCTACACCTTC	CASSESRGSYGYTF
TRBV6-1	TRBD1	-	TRBJ2-1	TGTGCCAGCAGTGAACCTGACAGGGGCAATGAGCAGTTCTTC	CASSEPDRGNEQFF
TRBV3-1/TRBV3-2	-	-	TRBJ2-3	TGTGCCAGCAGCCAAGCTCTCCCGGGACTTACAGGAACCACAGATACGCAGTATTTT	CASSQALPGLTGTTDTQYF
TRBV7-9	-	-	TRBJ2-5	TGTGCCAGCCGGGGGTCTCAAGAGACCCAGTACTTC	CASRGSQETQYF
TRBV3-1/TRBV3-2	TRBD2	few	TRBJ2-2	TGTGCCAGCAGCCAAGGGCTAGCGGGAGCCGGGGAGCTGTTTTTT	CASSQGLAGAGELFF
TRBV6-5	TRBD2	few	TRBJ2-7	TGTGCCAGCTGGGGCAGCGGGAGCTCCTACGAGCAGTACTTC	CASWGSGSSYEQYF
TRBV6-6	TRBD1	-	TRBJ2-7	TGTGCCAGCAGTACCCCCGGACAGGGTTCCTACGAGCAGTACTTC	CASSTPGQGSYEQYF
TRBV5-8	-	-	TRBJ2-2	TGTGCCAGCAGCTTGGAGGTTAGCGGAAGAACCGGGGAGCTGTTTTTT	CASSLEVSGRTGELFF
TRBV5-6	-	few	TRBJ2-1	TGTGCCAGCAGCTTGGTAGCGGAATCCACATGGGATGAGCAGTTCTTC	CASSLVAESTWDEQFF
TRBV2	TRBD1	once	TRBJ1-5	TGTGCCAGCACCAGGGGGGAGCGGCAGCCCCAGCATTTT	CASTRGERQPQHF
TRBV5-1	TRBD2	-	TRBJ2-3	TGCGCCAGCAGCTTGGGACTAGCGGGAGGGCCTCAAGATACGCAGTATTTT	CASSLGLAGGPQDTQYF
TRBV7-2	TRBD2	-	TRBJ2-1	TGTGCCAGCAGCTTCGCCGGGACTAGCGGGGCCTACAATGAGCAGTTCTTC	CASSFAGTSGAYNEQFF
TRBV9	-	-	TRBJ2-4	TGTGCCAGCAGCGGAACAGGGAGCTTTCAGTACTTC	CASSGTGSFQYF
TRBV2	-	-	TRBJ2-3	TGTGCCAGCACGCGCGACAGGCTAAGCACAGATACGCAGTATTTT	CASTRDRLSTDTQYF
TRBV6-5	-	-	TRBJ2-7	TGTGCCAGCAGTTACTCGAGGCGGGGCTCCTACGAGCAGTACTTC	CASSYSRRGSYEQYF
TRBV13	TRBD2	-	TRBJ2-3	TGTGCCAGCAGCTCCCGCGGGGGTACAACAGATACGCAGTATTTT	CASSSRGGTTDTQYF
TRBV11-1	-	-	TRBJ2-3	TGTGCCAGCAGCTCACCAGGGATTACTAGCACAGATACGCAGTATTTT	CASSSPGITSTDTQYF
TRBV7-9	TRBD1	once	TRBJ2-1	TGTGCCAGCAGCTCCGACAGGGGGCGGTTAGGTGTTGAGCAGTTCTTC	CASSSDRGRLGVEQFF
TRBV7-8	TRBD2	-	TRBJ2-2	TGTGCCAGCAGCTTAAGGTCTAGCGGGAGGGCTACTAACACCGGGGAGCTGTTTTTT	CASSLRSSGRATNTGELFF
TRBV24-1	-	-	TRBJ2-2	TGTGCCACCAGTCCGAACGGGGGTGGAGCCACCGGGGAGCTGTTTTTT	CATSPNGGGATGELFF
TRBV5-1	-	-	TRBJ1-1	TGCGCCAGCAGCTTGGCGGCGGAAATGAACACTGAAGCTTTCTTT	CASSLAAEMNTEAFF
TRBV29-1	-	-	TRBJ1-2	TGCAGCGTTGGTTCCGACTTCGGCTATGGCTACACCTTC	CSVGSDFGYGYTF
TRBV6-5	-	-	TRBJ1-4	TGTGCCAGCAGTTATCGGGATAATGAAAAACTGTTTTTT	CASSYRDNEKLFF
TRBV28	-	-	TRBJ2-7	TGTGCCAGCAGTACCCCCTATGCGGGTGGATCCTACGAGCAGTACTTC	CASSTPYAGGSYEQYF
TRBV6-5	-	once	TRBJ1-1	TGTGCCAGCAGTTCCGGACAGCACACTGAAGCTTTCTTT	CASSSGQHTEAFF
TRBV6-1	-	-	TRBJ1-2	TGTGCCAGCAGTGAAGAGGGGTCCTATGGCTACACCTTC	CASSEEGSYGYTF
TRBV2	TRBD1	-	TRBJ1-1	TGTGCCAGCAGGGTTCTCCGGGACAGGGGGGCTTTCTTT	CASRVLRDRGAFF
TRBV14	TRBD2	-	TRBJ2-1	TGTGCCAGCAGTCTTCTTCGCGGGAGCACAGGAGATGAGCAGTTCTTC	CASSLLRGSTGDEQFF
TRBV5-5	TRBD1	-	TRBJ1-3	TGTGCCAGCAGCTTCCGTCCTTTGGACAGGGGATTTAGTGGAAACACCATATATTTT	CASSFRPLDRGFSGNTIYF
TRBV5-1	-	-	TRBJ2-3	TGCGCCAGCAGCTTGGCCTCCGTGACACAGACAGATACGCAGTATTTT	CASSLASVTQTDTQYF
TRBV7-2	TRBD1	once	TRBJ1-6	TGTGCCAGCAGCTCACAGGGGGCGGTCAATTCACCCCTCCACTTT	CASSSQGAVNSPLHF